This T cell receptor (beta chain) comes out of a study of Graves' ophthalmopathy and Graves' hyperthyroidism. RNA transcripts were the source from which TCR beta CDR3 regions were amplified. After a first-round RT-PCR with HTBI primers, a second-round multiplex PCR was run. TCRdb used MiXCR to reprocess the multiplex PCR reads, holding one entry per CDR3 protein. This repertoire shows around 1,000,000 distinct CDR3 sequences, about two fifths found once; its top ten account for 11%. There are many counts of this clonotype. The CDR3 is 15 amino acids. CDR1 is DFQATT, CDR2 SNEGSKA, per germline (reference sequence). The ends were cut back, 2 bases at V and 7 bases at J, with 15 bases in the middle.

This rearrangement joins TRBV20-1 to TRBJ1-6; TRBD1 is a possible D gene (6 bases). The specimen sequenced was peripheral blood or thyroid tissue (not recorded which). This TCR derives from an adult man with Graves' hyperthyroidism. The CDR3 DNA sequence: TGCAGTGCTAGAAAAACAGGGCTCGGGAATTCACCCCTCCACTTT. Its protein product is CSARKTGLGNSPLHF.